Shown below are 27 T cell receptor beta chains from a single sample sequenced in a study of blood T cell repertoires in COVID-19. The assay was immunoSEQ multiplex PCR, and TCRdb's table has in-frame clones only and misses some. The table lists 45,000 to 60,000 clones, around 90% of them singletons. The sequenced material came from peripheral blood. The receptors were gathered from a man aged 50 to 60 with acute or convalescent COVID-19.

The chain employs TRBV11-2 and TRBJ2-5, with TRBD2 matching over 14 bases. Germline V gene lookup returns CDR1 SGHAT and CDR2 FQNNGV. V shed 4 bases and J 6 bases; nucleotides not matched to a gene: 10. CDR3 length equals 17 residues. The DNA of the CDR3 is TGTGCCAGCAGCTCCGGACTAGCGGGGGGTTCAAGCCAGACCCAGTACTTC. Encoded protein: CASSSGLAGGSSQTQYF.

The chain couples TRBV28 to TRBJ2-7, with D tentatively TRBD1 (6 bases). Trimming removed 5 bases at V and 5 bases at J, with 13 bases between. Per the germline V gene, CDR1 is MDHEN and CDR2 is SYDVKM. The CDR3 runs to 13 residues. CDR3 DNA sequence: TGTGCCAGCAGTCTACTCCAGGGGCACGAGCAGTACTTC. Amino acids: CASSLLQGHEQYF.

The rearrangement links TRBV13 to TRBJ2-2; D perhaps matches TRBD1 (5 bases). V was cut by 0 bases and J by 2 bases, with 13 bases left in between. This CDR3 is built from 17 residues. The germline gives CDR1 PRHDT, CDR2 FYEKMQ (reference sequence). The CDR3 DNA follows: TGTGCCAGCAGCTTAGGTCCTGCCAGGGCCAACACCGGGGAGCTGTTTTTT. The encoded protein is CASSLGPARANTGELFF.

The gene calls are TRBV4-1 and TRBJ2-1, with 7 bases identical to TRBD2. Germline CDR1 reads MGHRA; CDR2 reads YSYEKL. CDR3 length: 17 residues. The J segment lost 0 bases and the V segment lost 4 bases, leaving 9 bases of the junction unmatched. CDR3 amino acids: CASSRAGLVISYNEQFF. CDR3 nucleotide sequence: TGCGCCAGCAGCCGAGCCGGACTAGTGATCTCCTACAATGAGCAGTTCTTC.

This chain uses TRBV5-4 with TRBJ1-2; 7 bases match TRBD1. V was clipped by 5 bases and J by 4 bases; unmatched bases: 8. CDR1 and CDR2 (germline): SGHNT, YYREEE (reference sequence). The length of the CDR3 is 14 residues. The CDR3 DNA follows: TGTGCCAGCAGTGAAAAGACAGGGCGCTATGGCTACACCTTC. Amino acid sequence: CASSEKTGRYGYTF.

The rearrangement uses TRBV5-5 and TRBJ2-7, with a weak D call TRBD2 (6 bases). Trimming removed 0 bases from V and 1 base from J, with 11 bases in between. This CDR3 is 15 amino acids long. Germline assignment: CDR1 SGHKS and CDR2 YYEKEE (reference sequence). Here the CDR3 DNA reads TGTGCCAGCAGCTTGGGCGGAGGGACGTCCTACGAGCAGTACTTC. Its protein product is CASSLGGGTSYEQYF.

The chain links TRBV6-5 to TRBJ1-5; D remains ambiguous. Germline lookup yields CDR1 MNHEY and CDR2 SVGAGI. Trimming pared 4 bases from V and 4 bases from J, leaving 5 bases between. The CDR3 has 12 amino acids. The CDR3 DNA sequence: TGTGCCAGCAGTTCCCAGAATCAGCCCCAGCATTTT. Its protein product is CASSSQNQPQHF.

The CDR3 is CASSLTTAIFNEKLFF. In nucleotides, the CDR3 is TGCGCCAGCAGCTTGACGACAGCCATATTTAATGAAAAACTGTTTTTT. The genes are TRBV5-1 and TRBJ1-4; D is perhaps TRBD1 (5 bases). V lost 1 base to trimming and J lost 4 bases, with 14 bases between them. The CDR3 runs 16 residues. CDR1 and CDR2 from the germline V gene are SGHRS and YFSETQ.

The rearrangement joins TRBV9 to TRBJ2-3, with TRBD2 identical over 8 bases. The CDR3 loop spans 16 amino acids. V gave up 0 bases and J gave up 0 bases; unmatched junction bases: 3. Germline V lookup: CDR1 SGDLS, CDR2 YYNGEE. This CDR3 is CASSVGRGESTDTQYF. CDR3 sequence (DNA): TGTGCCAGCAGCGTAGGGCGGGGGGAAAGCACAGATACGCAGTATTTT.

This clone was picked up one time. The chain's CDR3 is CASSLEAGGYNEQFF. DNA for the CDR3: TGTGCCAGCAGCTTAGAGGCGGGGGGGTACAATGAGCAGTTCTTC. This chain connects TRBV7-6 to TRBJ2-1; 9 nucleotides align to TRBD2. With V trimmed by 1 base and J by 4 bases, 2 bases remained unmatched. The CDR3 is 15 residues long. Germline assignment: CDR1 SGHVS and CDR2 FNYEAQ.

This chain joins TRBV30 and TRBJ2-3, with 8 bases identical to TRBD1. The germline V gene encodes CDR1 GTSNPN and CDR2 SVGIG (reference sequence). Trimming took 2 bases from V and 3 from J; bases not matched to a gene: 4. This CDR3 has 14 amino acids. The CDR3 DNA reads TGTGCCTGGAGTTTAGGACAGGGAACAGATACGCAGTATTTT. The encoded protein is CAWSLGQGTDTQYF.

The rearrangement links TRBV24-1 to TRBJ1-2, with 8 bases lining up with TRBD1. CDR1 and CDR2 (germline): KGHDR, SFDVKD. The CDR3 has 13 amino acids. With V trimmed by 7 bases and J by 4 bases, 4 bases remained unmatched. CDR3 amino acids: CATSQGAGYGYTF. CDR3 sequence (DNA): TGTGCCACCAGCCAGGGGGCAGGCTATGGCTACACCTTC.

The chain has TRBV29-1 and TRBJ2-1, with 11 bases fitting TRBD1. This CDR3 contains 14 residues. The V segment lost 7 bases and the J segment 1 base; nucleotides outside the gene matches: 3. In germline, CDR1 is SQVTM, CDR2 ANQGSEA. The CDR3 coding sequence is TGCAGCGGGGGACAGGGGGTATCCTACAATGAGCAGTTCTTC. Translated: CSGGQGVSYNEQFF.

This chain connects TRBV6-5 to TRBJ2-5; 9 bases align to TRBD2. The germline V gene has CDR1 MNHEY and CDR2 SVGAGI. The CDR3 loop spans 14 amino acids. With V trimmed by 5 bases and J by 2 bases, 3 bases remained unmatched. The chain's CDR3 is CASSRLADQETQYF. In DNA, the CDR3 is TGTGCCAGCAGTCGACTAGCGGATCAAGAGACCCAGTACTTC.

V usage is TRBV29-1 and J usage is TRBJ2-7, with a weak D call TRBD1 (6 bases). Trimming stripped 4 bases from V and 6 bases from J, with 10 bases between. CDR1 is SQVTM, CDR2 ANQGSEA, per germline. The CDR3 is 11 residues long. CDR3 sequence (DNA): TGCAGCGTTGTGAGAGGGGGCGAGCAGTACTTC. This gives the protein CSVVRGGEQYF.

The chain uses TRBV10-3 and TRBJ2-7; perhaps TRBD1 as D (6 bases). CDR1 and CDR2 from the germline V gene are ENHRY and SYGVKD. V lost 3 bases and J 3 bases, leaving 15 bases between the germline ends. CDR3 size: 15 residues. In nucleotides, the CDR3 is TGTGCCATCAGTGAAAGTGTGAGACAGGTCTACGAGCAGTACTTC. Amino acid sequence: CAISESVRQVYEQYF.

The CDR3 protein is CASLDGSTYEQYF. In nucleotides, the CDR3 is TGTGCCAGCCTGGACGGGAGCACCTACGAGCAGTACTTC. This chain uses TRBV19 with TRBJ2-7, with TRBD2 as a possible D gene (6 bases). V lost 9 bases and J lost 2, with 14 bases in between. The CDR3 is made up of 13 amino acids. CDR1 is LNHDA, CDR2 SQIVND, per germline (reference sequence).

This chain joins TRBV7-2 and TRBJ2-5, with 7 nucleotides matching TRBD1. The CDR3 runs 14 residues. CDR1 is SGHTA and CDR2 is FQGNSA in the germline V gene. With 5 bases clipped from V and 5 bases from J, the junction kept 8 bases outside the gene matches. Written as DNA, the CDR3 is TGTGCCAGCAGCCTCGGGCCCAGGGGGGAGACCCAGTACTTC. This sequence encodes CASSLGPRGETQYF.

The chain recombines TRBV28 with TRBJ1-2; 10 nucleotides agree with TRBD1. The CDR3 loop spans 15 amino acids. In germline, CDR1 is MDHEN, CDR2 SYDVKM. V was pared by 4 bases and J by 6 bases, with 8 bases of the junction left unmatched. CDR3 coding DNA: TGTGCCAGCAGTTCAGACAGGGGGCGCGTCCATGGCTACACCTTC. It specifies CASSSDRGRVHGYTF.

The chain recombines TRBV3-1 (or the pseudogene TRBV3-2) with TRBJ1-1; 7 nucleotides agree with TRBD1. The germline CDR1 and CDR2 sequences are LGHDT and YNNKEL (reference sequence). V gave up 3 bases and J gave up 4 bases; unmatched junction bases: 5. CDR3 length equals 14 residues. The CDR3: CASSHIQGSTEAFF. CDR3 coding DNA: TGTGCCAGCAGCCATATACAGGGGAGCACTGAAGCTTTCTTT.

The chain uses TRBV15 and TRBJ1-1; a possible D gene is TRBD1 (6 bases). The V end was cut by 0 bases, the J end by 0 bases, with 14 bases between. The germline CDR1 and CDR2 sequences are LNHNV and YYDKDF (reference sequence). CDR3 size: 17 residues. CDR3 nucleotides: TGTGCCACCAGCAGAGATTATCCGACAGGAATGAACACTGAAGCTTTCTTT. This translates into CATSRDYPTGMNTEAFF.

The chain has TRBV30 and TRBJ1-3, with 9 bases identical to TRBD1. The CDR3 loop spans 16 amino acids. Germline lookup yields CDR1 GTSNPN and CDR2 SVGIG (reference sequence). The J segment lost 0 bases and the V segment lost 2 bases, leaving 5 bases of the junction unmatched. CDR3 DNA sequence: TGTGCCTGGAGTCTACAGGGGGCATCCTCTGGAAACACCATATATTTT. Its protein is CAWSLQGASSGNTIYF.

V and J are TRBV6-5 and TRBJ1-2; 10 nucleotides line up with TRBD1. V was clipped by 7 bases and J by 5 bases; unmatched bases: 10. Looked up from germline, CDR1 is MNHEY and CDR2 is SVGAGI. This CDR3 spans 15 amino acids. The CDR3 is CASKRAGTGEYGYTF. CDR3 coding DNA: TGTGCCAGCAAGAGAGCCGGGACAGGGGAATATGGCTACACCTTC.

V gene TRBV5-1 combines with J gene TRBJ1-1, with TRBD1 identical over 10 bases. In germline, CDR1 is SGHRS, CDR2 YFSETQ. CDR3 length: 14 residues. V dropped 0 bases and J dropped 8; count of bases not matched to a gene: 4. In DNA, the CDR3 is TGCGCCAGCAGCTTGGCCGCGACAGGGGGCGAAGCTTTCTTT. Translating gives CASSLAATGGEAFF.

The V gene is TRBV3-1 (or the pseudogene TRBV3-2), the J gene TRBJ1-6; tentatively, D is TRBD1 (5 bases). The CDR3 contains 16 residues. The germline V and J ends were trimmed by 4 bases and 5 bases, with 15 bases remaining between them. Germline V lookup: CDR1 LGHDT, CDR2 YNNKEL (reference sequence). The CDR3 DNA is TGTGCCAGCAGCCCGGCTGCAGGGTCTAATAATTCACCCCTCCACTTT. Its translation is CASSPAAGSNNSPLHF.

The rearrangement links TRBV11-2 to TRBJ1-1; TRBD1 agrees at 9 bases. From germline, CDR1 is SGHAT and CDR2 FQNNGV. This CDR3 is built from 16 residues. The trim removed 10 bases at V and 2 bases at J, leaving 14 bases unmatched. Here the CDR3 reads CATLRGGTGRNTEAFF. The CDR3 bases are TGTGCCACCCTCAGAGGAGGGACAGGGCGAAACACTGAAGCTTTCTTT. Together with reference TRBV11-2 and TRBJ1-1, the CDR3 gives the full variable domain: EAGVAQSPRYKIIEKRQSVAFWCNPISGHATLYWYQQILGQGPKLLIQFQNNGVVDDSQLPKDRFSAERLKGVDSTLKIQPAKLEDSAVYLCATLRGGTGRNTEAFFGQGTRLTVV.

This rearrangement joins TRBV10-1 to TRBJ2-2, with 12 bases aligning to TRBD2. Germline loops: CDR1 WNHNN, CDR2 SYGVQD (reference sequence). The CDR3 contains 18 residues. V lost 10 bases to trimming and J lost 6 bases; unmatched junction nucleotides: 18. CDR3 sequence reads: CATPGGTSGRPRAGELFF. The CDR3 bases are TGCGCCACCCCAGGGGGGACTAGCGGGCGCCCGCGCGCCGGGGAGCTGTTTTTT.